These T cell receptor beta chains were read from a single sample in a study of cytomegalovirus exposure and HLA in healthy donors. Profiled with immunoSEQ multiplex PCR; TCRdb holds only in-frame clones, not every one. The data show about 82,000 clones, less than 80% seen once. Source material: PBMCs. Every receptor here comes from a human donor in good health. CDR3s include the opening cysteine and the closing phenylalanine or tryptophan. Each record gives: D gene, clone size, V gene, J gene, CDR3 protein, CDR3 DNA. The D gene is left open where the match is weak. The size entry is marked missing in some rows and otherwise reads once, few, many or a size class.

D gene: .
clone size: .
V gene: TRBV10-2
J gene: TRBJ1-2
CDR3 protein: CASRPSLGHGYTF
CDR3 DNA: TGCGCCAGCCGGCCTTCGCTGGGCCATGGCTACACCTTC

D gene: .
clone size: .
V gene: TRBV12-5
J gene: TRBJ1-1
CDR3 protein: CASGQLRALNTEAFF
CDR3 DNA: TGTGCTAGTGGCCAACTCAGGGCTTTGAACACTGAAGCTTTCTTT

D gene: .
clone size: .
V gene: TRBV5-4
J gene: TRBJ1-1
CDR3 protein: CASSPNRANTEAFF
CDR3 DNA: TGTGCCAGCAGCCCTAACAGGGCGAACACTGAAGCTTTCTTT

D gene: TRBD2
clone size: .
V gene: TRBV7-9
J gene: TRBJ2-7
CDR3 protein: CASSLSGLAYEQYF
CDR3 DNA: TGTGCCAGCAGCCTCTCGGGACTAGCTTACGAGCAGTACTTC

D gene: .
clone size: .
V gene: TRBV6-5
J gene: TRBJ2-5
CDR3 protein: CASSYSPGDGETQYF
CDR3 DNA: TGTGCCAGCAGTTACTCGCCAGGGGACGGGGAGACCCAGTACTTC

D gene: .
clone size: .
V gene: TRBV7-8
J gene: TRBJ1-5
CDR3 protein: CASSLAYQGGQPQHF
CDR3 DNA: TGTGCCAGCAGCTTAGCGTACCAGGGTGGGCAGCCCCAGCATTTT

D gene: TRBD1
clone size: .
V gene: TRBV11-3
J gene: TRBJ2-2
CDR3 protein: CASSSTTGTGIFTGELFF
CDR3 DNA: TGTGCCAGCAGCTCGACTACCGGGACAGGGATTTTCACCGGGGAGCTGTTTTTT

D gene: .
clone size: once
V gene: TRBV7-7
J gene: TRBJ2-7
CDR3 protein: CASSLEGAYEQYF
CDR3 DNA: TGTGCTAGCAGCTTAGAAGGGGCCTACGAGCAGTACTTC

D gene: .
clone size: .
V gene: TRBV4-1
J gene: TRBJ2-7
CDR3 protein: CASSQALGYSSYEQYF
CDR3 DNA: TGCGCCAGCAGCCAAGCTCTCGGCTACAGCTCCTACGAGCAGTACTTC

D gene: TRBD1
clone size: .
V gene: TRBV5-5
J gene: TRBJ1-1
CDR3 protein: CASSFVGQGDTEAFF
CDR3 DNA: TGTGCCAGCAGCTTCGTGGGACAGGGAGACACTGAAGCTTTCTTT

D gene: .
clone size: .
V gene: TRBV5-1
J gene: TRBJ1-1
CDR3 protein: CASSRSMDSGNTEAFF
CDR3 DNA: TGCGCCAGCAGCCGGAGCATGGACAGCGGGAACACTGAAGCTTTCTTT

D gene: .
clone size: few
V gene: TRBV4-2
J gene: TRBJ2-5
CDR3 protein: CASSRGTTSKETQYF
CDR3 DNA: TGTGCCAGCAGCAGGGGGACTACATCTAAGGAGACCCAGTACTTC

D gene: TRBD1
clone size: few
V gene: TRBV6-5
J gene: TRBJ2-7
CDR3 protein: CASSRRQGSHEQYF
CDR3 DNA: TGTGCCAGCAGCCGGCGACAGGGCTCCCACGAGCAGTACTTC

D gene: .
clone size: .
V gene: TRBV15
J gene: TRBJ1-2
CDR3 protein: CATSRDRGEGYTF
CDR3 DNA: TGTGCCACCAGCAGAGATCGGGGGGAAGGCTACACCTTC

D gene: .
clone size: .
V gene: TRBV7-9
J gene: TRBJ2-3
CDR3 protein: CAIDPGLSTDTQYF
CDR3 DNA: TGTGCCATCGATCCTGGACTCAGCACAGATACGCAGTATTTT

D gene: .
clone size: .
V gene: TRBV6-1
J gene: TRBJ1-1
CDR3 protein: CASKKTVNPEAFF
CDR3 DNA: TGTGCCAGCAAAAAGACAGTGAACCCTGAAGCTTTCTTT

D gene: TRBD1
clone size: once
V gene: TRBV5-6
J gene: TRBJ1-4
CDR3 protein: CASSLTTGGATNEKLFF
CDR3 DNA: TGTGCCAGCAGCTTGACTACAGGGGGCGCAACTAATGAAAAACTGTTTTTT

D gene: .
clone size: .
V gene: TRBV10-3
J gene: TRBJ1-1
CDR3 protein: CAISESGGDTEAFF
CDR3 DNA: TGTGCCATCAGTGAATCCGGCGGGGACACTGAAGCTTTCTTT

D gene: TRBD2
clone size: .
V gene: TRBV4-2
J gene: TRBJ2-1
CDR3 protein: CASSQDLGGGGADEQFF
CDR3 DNA: TGTGCCAGCAGCCAAGATTTAGGGGGCGGGGGGGCAGATGAGCAGTTCTTC

D gene: TRBD1
clone size: .
V gene: TRBV30
J gene: TRBJ1-2
CDR3 protein: CAWGVLRGRQGYTF
CDR3 DNA: TGTGCCTGGGGGGTACTCAGGGGGCGGCAGGGCTACACCTTC

D gene: TRBD1
clone size: .
V gene: TRBV6-1
J gene: TRBJ2-5
CDR3 protein: CASSGRGRLETQYF
CDR3 DNA: TGTGCCAGCAGCGGCAGGGGGCGATTAGAGACCCAGTACTTC

D gene: TRBD1
clone size: .
V gene: TRBV4-1
J gene: TRBJ2-6
CDR3 protein: CASSLGQGATGANVLTF
CDR3 DNA: TGCGCCAGCAGCCTGGGACAGGGGGCGACTGGGGCCAACGTCCTGACTTTC

D gene: TRBD1
clone size: .
V gene: TRBV5-1
J gene: TRBJ2-2
CDR3 protein: CASSLGQSTGELFF
CDR3 DNA: TGCGCCAGCAGCCTGGGACAGTCCACCGGGGAGCTGTTTTTT

D gene: TRBD2
clone size: .
V gene: TRBV6-4
J gene: TRBJ2-3
CDR3 protein: CASSDSGGGADTQYF
CDR3 DNA: TGTGCCAGCAGTGACTCTGGCGGGGGGGCAGATACGCAGTATTTT

D gene: TRBD1
clone size: .
V gene: TRBV2
J gene: TRBJ2-7
CDR3 protein: CASSAGQGTYEQYF
CDR3 DNA: TGTGCCAGCAGCGCGGGACAGGGAACCTACGAGCAGTACTTC

D gene: TRBD1
clone size: .
V gene: TRBV11-2
J gene: TRBJ2-1
CDR3 protein: CASNSRATGWGYNEQFF
CDR3 DNA: TGTGCCAGCAACTCTAGGGCGACAGGGTGGGGCTACAATGAGCAGTTCTTC

D gene: TRBD1
clone size: few
V gene: TRBV2
J gene: TRBJ1-5
CDR3 protein: CASSKDRVDQPQHF
CDR3 DNA: TGTGCCAGCAGTAAGGACAGGGTGGATCAGCCCCAGCATTTT

D gene: .
clone size: .
V gene: TRBV13
J gene: TRBJ1-4
CDR3 protein: CASSSPRTATNEKLFF
CDR3 DNA: TGTGCCAGCAGCTCACCACGGACAGCAACTAATGAAAAACTGTTTTTT

D gene: TRBD1
clone size: .
V gene: TRBV5-8
J gene: TRBJ2-3
CDR3 protein: CASSRGGIPGTDTQYF
CDR3 DNA: TGTGCCAGCAGCCGAGGGGGCATACCCGGCACAGATACGCAGTATTTT

D gene: .
clone size: .
V gene: TRBV4-3
J gene: TRBJ2-1
CDR3 protein: CASSHSDRPDEQFF
CDR3 DNA: TGCGCCAGCAGCCACAGTGACAGGCCGGATGAGCAGTTCTTC

D gene: TRBD2
clone size: .
V gene: TRBV7-9
J gene: TRBJ2-5
CDR3 protein: CASSLGVAGGQETQYF
CDR3 DNA: TGTGCCAGCAGCCTAGGGGTAGCGGGGGGCCAAGAGACCCAGTACTTC

D gene: .
clone size: .
V gene: TRBV6-5
J gene: TRBJ2-7
CDR3 protein: CASSHYEQYF
CDR3 DNA: TGTGCCAGCAGTCACTACGAGCAGTACTTC

D gene: TRBD2
clone size: .
V gene: TRBV5-1
J gene: TRBJ2-5
CDR3 protein: CASGDQLAGGETQYF
CDR3 DNA: TGCGCCAGCGGAGACCAACTAGCGGGGGGGGAGACCCAGTACTTC

D gene: TRBD1
clone size: few
V gene: TRBV9
J gene: TRBJ2-7
CDR3 protein: CASSVGGDRTYEQYF
CDR3 DNA: TGTGCCAGCAGCGTAGGTGGGGACAGGACCTACGAGCAGTACTTC

D gene: TRBD2
clone size: .
V gene: TRBV7-2
J gene: TRBJ2-5
CDR3 protein: CASSLGWTSGETQYF
CDR3 DNA: TGTGCCAGCAGCTTAGGCTGGACTAGCGGGGAAACCCAGTACTTC

D gene: .
clone size: .
V gene: TRBV16
J gene: TRBJ1-6
CDR3 protein: CASSHTKGDNSPLHF
CDR3 DNA: TGTGCCAGCAGCCATACGAAGGGGGATAATTCACCCCTCCACTTT

D gene: TRBD1
clone size: .
V gene: TRBV12-5
J gene: TRBJ1-1
CDR3 protein: CASGLHDRAGTEAFF
CDR3 DNA: TGTGCTAGTGGTTTACACGACAGGGCGGGCACTGAAGCTTTCTTT